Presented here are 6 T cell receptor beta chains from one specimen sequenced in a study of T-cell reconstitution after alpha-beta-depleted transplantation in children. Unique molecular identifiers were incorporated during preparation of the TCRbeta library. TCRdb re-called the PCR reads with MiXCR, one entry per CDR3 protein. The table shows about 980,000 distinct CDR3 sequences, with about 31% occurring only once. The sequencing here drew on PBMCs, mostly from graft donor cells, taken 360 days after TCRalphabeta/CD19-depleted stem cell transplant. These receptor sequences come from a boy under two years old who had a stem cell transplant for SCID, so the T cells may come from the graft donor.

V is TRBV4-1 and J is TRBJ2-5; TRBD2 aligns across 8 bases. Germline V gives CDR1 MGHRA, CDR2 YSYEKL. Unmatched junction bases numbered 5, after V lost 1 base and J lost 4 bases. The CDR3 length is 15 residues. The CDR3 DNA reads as TGCGCCAGCAGCCAAGGCCGGGAGGGGCCAGAGACCCAGTACTTC. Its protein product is CASSQGREGPETQYF.

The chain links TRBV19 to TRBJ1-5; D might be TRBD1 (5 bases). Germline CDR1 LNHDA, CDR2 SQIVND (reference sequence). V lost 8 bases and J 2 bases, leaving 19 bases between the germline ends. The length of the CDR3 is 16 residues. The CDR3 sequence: CASDTRWGRGNQPQHF. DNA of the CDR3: TGTGCCAGTGATACCCGGTGGGGCCGAGGCAATCAGCCCCAGCATTTT. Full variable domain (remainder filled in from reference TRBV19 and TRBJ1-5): DGGITQSPKYLFRKEGQNVTLSCEQNLNHDAMYWYRQDPGQGLRLIYYSQIVNDFQKGDIAEGYSVSREKKESFPLTVTSAQKNPTAFYLCASDTRWGRGNQPQHFGDGTRLSIL.

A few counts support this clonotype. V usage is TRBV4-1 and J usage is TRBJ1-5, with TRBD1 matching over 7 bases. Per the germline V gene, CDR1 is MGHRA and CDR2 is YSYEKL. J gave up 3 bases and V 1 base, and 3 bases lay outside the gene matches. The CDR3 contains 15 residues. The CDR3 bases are TGCGCCAGCAGCCAAGTAGACAGGGACAATCAGCCCCAGCATTTT. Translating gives CASSQVDRDNQPQHF.

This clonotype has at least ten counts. CDR3 sequence: CASSLGHRAGWMNEQFF. DNA for the CDR3: TGTGCCAGCAGCTTAGGTCATCGGGCGGGGTGGATGAATGAGCAGTTCTTC. The V and J genes are TRBV7-8 and TRBJ2-1; weak D call: TRBD2 (6 bases). Germline CDR1 SGHVS, CDR2 FQNEAQ. The CDR3 loop spans 17 amino acids. Trimming pared 1 base from V and 7 bases from J, leaving 20 bases between. The variable domain in full, completed from reference TRBV7-8 and TRBJ2-1, reads GAGVSQSPRYKVAKRGQDVALRCDPISGHVSLFWYQQALGQGPEFLTYFQNEAQLDKSGLPSDRFFAERPEGSVSTLKIQRTQQEDSAVYLCASSLGHRAGWMNEQFFGPGTRLTVL.

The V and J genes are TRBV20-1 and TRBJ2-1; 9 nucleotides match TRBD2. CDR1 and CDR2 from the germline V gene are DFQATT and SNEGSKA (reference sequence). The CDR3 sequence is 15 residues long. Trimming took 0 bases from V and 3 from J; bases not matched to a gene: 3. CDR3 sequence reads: CSARDGSGGYNEQFF. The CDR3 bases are TGCAGTGCTAGAGATGGTAGCGGGGGCTACAATGAGCAGTTCTTC.

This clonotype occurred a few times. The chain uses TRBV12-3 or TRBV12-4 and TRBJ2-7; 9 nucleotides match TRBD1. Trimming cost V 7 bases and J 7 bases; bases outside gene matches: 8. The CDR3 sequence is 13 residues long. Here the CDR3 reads CASTRDRVGEQYF. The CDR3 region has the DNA TGTGCCAGCACCCGGGACAGGGTAGGAGAGCAGTACTTC.